This TCR beta chain originates from a study of CD8 T cells in Susac syndrome. Reverse transcription used about 0.45 to 1 ug RNA and random hexamers. TCR beta CDR3 was amplified by immunoSEQ multiplex PCR. This amplification extended across 54 Vbeta and 13 Jbeta segments. TCRdb reprocessed the immunoSEQ multiplex PCR reads via MiXCR and lists one record per CDR3 protein. The sample lists about 200,000 distinct CDR3 sequences, 80% to 95% occurring once. Trimming at V came to 5 bases and at J to 13 bases, leaving 11 bases not matched to a gene. Germline loops: CDR1 MNHEY, CDR2 SMNVEV (reference sequence). The CDR3 runs to 14 residues.

This TCR came from a human donor with multiple sclerosis. The rearrangement joins TRBV27 to TRBJ1-2; 12 nucleotides line up with TRBD1. The sample taken for sequencing was CD8+ T cells from PBMCs. The CDR3 protein is CASSPGTGGHLCTF. In nucleotides, the CDR3 is TGTGCCAGCAGTCCAGGGACAGGGGGCCACCTCTGCACCTTC.